This T cell receptor (beta chain) was profiled in a study of T-cell memory formation after mild COVID-19 (dated by TCRdb to the early 2020s). As for the study more broadly: TCR sequence clusters from the two donors were largely donor specific. T-cell clones expanding and contracting after mild COVID-19 in two donors were tracked by longitudinal TCRalpha and TCRbeta repertoire sequencing. Two young, previously healthy adult volunteers made up the cohort, one male and one female.

Sequencing instrument: Illumina NovaSeq 6000. TCRalpha and TCRbeta cDNA libraries were constructed by 5'RACE with constant-segment primers, with sample barcodes and unique molecular identifiers being introduced. RNA was extracted from every sample with Trizol reagent. The libraries were amplified in two PCR steps, and the second step added a second sample barcode and Illumina TruSeq adapters. Libraries were sequenced on an Illumina NovaSeq with 2 x 150 bp paired-end reads. Processing in the source paper ran as follows. With migec v1.2.7, reads were demultiplexed and then collapsed into UMI-guided consensus sequences. With mixcr v2.1.11, UMI consensuses were aligned to TRA and TRB V and J templates and assembled into clonotypes. A clonotype was counted as expanded or contracted only if both edgeR and NoisET called the change significant, with noise models trained on biological replicates. edgeR calls used a false discovery rate-adjusted p below 0.01 and a log2 fold-change threshold of 1. As an exploratory analysis of dynamics, max-normalized trajectories of the 1000 most abundant clonotypes were examined with PCA combined with hierarchical clustering. Separately sequenced CD4+ and CD8+ repertoires were used to assign a CD4 or CD8 phenotype to each responding clone. TCRdb reran the public reads through fastp at Q25 and MiXCR, keeping productive beta chains. Entries that share a CDR3 protein sequence are merged under the most common genes and DNA. These V and J calls are TCRdb output, not the study's own analysis. Counted in this sample were 400,000 or so distinct CDR3 sequences; about 21% of them appeared once. The top ten hold around 12% of the sample.

Ficoll-Paque density gradient centrifugation was used to isolate PBMCs. Only a few counts were recorded for this clonotype. Its antigen is not yet known. Nothing much larger sits one base from this clone, and base qualities are not available. V and J lose 0 bases and 3 bases, and a span of 13 bases separates them. From the cysteine through the phenylalanine, the CDR3 covers 15 amino acids. The only DNA kept is the CDR3, 45 bases in frame from the first base. CDR1 and CDR2 are read off the germline V gene (reference sequence) as SGHKS and YYEKEE. Study-wide conclusions, independent of this receptor: Whether the second-wave clones peaking on day 37 were SARS-CoV-2 specific was not confirmed. Clones that contracted from day 15 to 85 showed balanced CD4/CD8 phenotypes, whereas a second wave of clones that expanded from day 15 to 37 leaned towards CD4+. The study included only a couple of mild cases, and larger cohorts that include severe cases with pre-infection samples were judged to be necessary. Contracting CD4+ clones were found mainly in CM and EM memory subsets, while CD8+ clones were enriched in EMRA. The detection of some responding clones in pre-infection memory suggests that pre-existing cross-reactive memory T cells joined the SARS-CoV-2 response.

The V and J genes are TRBV5-5 and TRBJ2-7, with no confident D gene call. The receptor was derived from an adult woman who had mild COVID-19 (a few samples of this study predate the infection). The sample titles of this study are shuffled in the database, so cell type and time point are left out; the donor was told from shared clones. Specimen: PBMCs or a T cell subset sorted from them (not recorded which). The CDR3 loop reads CASSLDTERFYEQYF. The nucleotide sequence reads TGTGCCAGCAGCTTGGACACGGAGAGATTCTACGAGCAGTACTTC.